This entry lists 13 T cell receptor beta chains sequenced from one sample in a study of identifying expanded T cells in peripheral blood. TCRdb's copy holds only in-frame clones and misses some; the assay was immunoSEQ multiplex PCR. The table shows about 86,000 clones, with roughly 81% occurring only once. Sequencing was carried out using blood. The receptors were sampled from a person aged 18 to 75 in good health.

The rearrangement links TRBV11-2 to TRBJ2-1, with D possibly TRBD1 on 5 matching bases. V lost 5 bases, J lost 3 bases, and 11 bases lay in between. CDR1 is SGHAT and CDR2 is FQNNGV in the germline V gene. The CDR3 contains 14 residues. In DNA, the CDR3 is TGTGCCAGCAGCACAGACAGAAACTACAATGAGCAGTTCTTC. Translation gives CASSTDRNYNEQFF.

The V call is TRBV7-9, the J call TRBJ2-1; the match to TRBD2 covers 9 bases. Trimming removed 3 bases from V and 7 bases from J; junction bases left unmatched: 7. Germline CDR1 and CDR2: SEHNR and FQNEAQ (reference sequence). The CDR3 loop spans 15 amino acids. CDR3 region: CASSLRGLARNEQFF. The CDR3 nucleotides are TGTGCCAGCAGCTTGAGGGGACTAGCAAGGAATGAGCAGTTCTTC.

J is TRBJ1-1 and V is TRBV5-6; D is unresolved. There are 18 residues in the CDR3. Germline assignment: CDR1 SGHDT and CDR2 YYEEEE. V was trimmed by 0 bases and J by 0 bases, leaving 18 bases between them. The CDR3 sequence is CASSLGQMRYKMNTEAFF. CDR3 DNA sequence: TGTGCCAGCAGCTTGGGGCAGATGCGATATAAAATGAACACTGAAGCTTTCTTT. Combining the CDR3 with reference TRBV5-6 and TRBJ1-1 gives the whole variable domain DAGVTQSPTHLIKTRGQQVTLRCSPKSGHDTVSWYQQALGQGPQFIFQYYEEEERQRGNFPDRFSGHQFPNYSSELNVNALLLGDSALYLCASSLGQMRYKMNTEAFFGQGTRLTVV.

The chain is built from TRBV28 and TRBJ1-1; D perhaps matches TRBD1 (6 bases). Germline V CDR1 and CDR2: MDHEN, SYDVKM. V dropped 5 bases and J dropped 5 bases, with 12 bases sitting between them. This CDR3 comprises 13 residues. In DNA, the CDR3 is TGTGCCAGCAGTCAGGGGTTGAGGACTGAAGCTTTCTTT. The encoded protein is CASSQGLRTEAFF.

CDR3 region: CASSSGAYGYTF. CDR3 DNA sequence: TGTGCCAGCAGCTCCGGGGCATATGGCTACACCTTC. The chain employs TRBV5-6 and TRBJ1-2, with D perhaps TRBD1 (5 bases). Trimming took off 3 bases at V and 5 bases at J, with 8 bases between the two ends. Germline CDR1 and CDR2: SGHDT and YYEEEE. The CDR3 consists of 12 residues.

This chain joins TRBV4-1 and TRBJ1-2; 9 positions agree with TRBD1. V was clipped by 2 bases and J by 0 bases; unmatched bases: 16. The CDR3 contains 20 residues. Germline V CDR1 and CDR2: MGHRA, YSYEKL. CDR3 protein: CASSQPRGGTGKSANYGYTF. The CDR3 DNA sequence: TGCGCCAGCAGCCAACCCCGAGGCGGGACAGGGAAATCAGCTAACTATGGCTACACCTTC.

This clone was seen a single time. For the CDR3, the DNA is TGTGCCAGCAGTGGACAGGGTATCCTTTCCTACGAGCAGTACTTC. This gives the protein CASSGQGILSYEQYF. The chain employs TRBV5-5 and TRBJ2-7; TRBD1 matches 8 bases. Losses at the gene ends were 5 bases for V and 1 base for J; bases not matched to a gene: 8. CDR1 and CDR2 (germline): SGHKS, YYEKEE (reference sequence). The CDR3 covers 15 residues.

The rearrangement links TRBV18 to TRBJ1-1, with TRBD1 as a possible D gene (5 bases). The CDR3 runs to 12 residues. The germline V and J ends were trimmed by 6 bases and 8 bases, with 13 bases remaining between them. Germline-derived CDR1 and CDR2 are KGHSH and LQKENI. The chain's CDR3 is CASSGTGIEAFF. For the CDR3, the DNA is TGTGCCAGCTCCGGAACAGGCATCGAAGCTTTCTTT.

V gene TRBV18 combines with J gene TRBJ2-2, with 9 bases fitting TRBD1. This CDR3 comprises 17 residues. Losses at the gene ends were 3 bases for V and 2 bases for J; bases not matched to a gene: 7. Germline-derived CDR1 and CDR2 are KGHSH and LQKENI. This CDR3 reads CASSPTAGQGNTGELFF. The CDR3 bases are TGTGCCAGCTCACCCACCGCGGGACAGGGAAACACCGGGGAGCTGTTTTTT.

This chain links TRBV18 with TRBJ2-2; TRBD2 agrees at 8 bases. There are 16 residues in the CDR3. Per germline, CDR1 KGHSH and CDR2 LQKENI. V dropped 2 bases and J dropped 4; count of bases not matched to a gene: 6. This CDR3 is CASSPTGGFGTGELFF. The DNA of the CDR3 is TGTGCCAGCTCACCAACGGGAGGGTTCGGCACCGGGGAGCTGTTTTTT. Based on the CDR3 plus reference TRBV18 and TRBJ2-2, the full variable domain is NAGVMQNPRHLVRRRGQEARLRCSPMKGHSHVYWYRQLPEEGLKFMVYLQKENIIDESGMPKERFSAEFPKEGPSILRIQQVVRGDSAAYFCASSPTGGFGTGELFFGEGSRLTVL.

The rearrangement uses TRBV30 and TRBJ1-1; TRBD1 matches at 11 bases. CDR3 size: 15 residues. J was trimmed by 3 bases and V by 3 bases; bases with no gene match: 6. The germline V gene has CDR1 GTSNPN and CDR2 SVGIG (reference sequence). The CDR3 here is CAWSAWTGGHTEAFF. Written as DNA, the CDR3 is TGTGCCTGGAGCGCCTGGACAGGGGGCCACACTGAAGCTTTCTTT.

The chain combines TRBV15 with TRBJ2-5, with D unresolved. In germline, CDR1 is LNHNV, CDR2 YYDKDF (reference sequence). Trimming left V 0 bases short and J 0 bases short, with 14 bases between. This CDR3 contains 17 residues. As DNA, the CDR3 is TGTGCCACCAGCAGAGATCGTCGTAGAAGGGACCAAGAGACCCAGTACTTC. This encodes CATSRDRRRRDQETQYF.

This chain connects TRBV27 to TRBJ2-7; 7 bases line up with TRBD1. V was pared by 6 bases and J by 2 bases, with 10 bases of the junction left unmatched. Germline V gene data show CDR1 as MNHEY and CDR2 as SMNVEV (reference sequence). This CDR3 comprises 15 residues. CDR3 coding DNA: TGTGCCAGCAGAACGTGGACAGGACTCACCTACGAGCAGTACTTC. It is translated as CASRTWTGLTYEQYF.